A selection of T cell receptor beta chains follows, all from one sample in a study of post-analysis software for immune sequencing data. TCRdb re-analysed the PCR reads in MiXCR, keeping a single row per CDR3 protein. The sample lists over 150,000 distinct CDR3 sequences; under 40% were seen once. Here the sequenced sample was blood, taken after autologous hematopoietic stem cell transplantation. The receptors come from a girl aged 10-17 years with multiple sclerosis. Each CDR3 is given with its conserved first and last residue. The order of the fields is V gene, J gene, D gene, clone size, CDR3 DNA, CDR3 protein. The D gene is left open where the match is weak. Clone size is stated in some rows and not others, as once, few, many or a class when expanded.

V gene: TRBV11-2
J gene: TRBJ2-1
D gene: -
clone size: -
CDR3 DNA: TGTGCCAGCAGCTTAGGGGGCCGCGCTAGTACCCTCAATGAGCAGTTCTTC
CDR3 protein: CASSLGGRASTLNEQFF

V gene: TRBV6-1
J gene: TRBJ2-3
D gene: -
clone size: -
CDR3 DNA: TGTGCCAGCGGGGGTACGCAGTATTTT
CDR3 protein: CASGGTQYF

V gene: TRBV5-1
J gene: TRBJ2-7
D gene: TRBD1
clone size: -
CDR3 DNA: TGCGCCAGCAGCCAAGGACAGGAACCCACCTACGAGCAGTACTTC
CDR3 protein: CASSQGQEPTYEQYF

V gene: TRBV7-6
J gene: TRBJ2-7
D gene: TRBD2
clone size: -
CDR3 DNA: TGTGCCAGCAGCATGGATAGCGGGAGTTTCTACGAGCAGTACTTC
CDR3 protein: CASSMDSGSFYEQYF

V gene: TRBV5-6
J gene: TRBJ2-1
D gene: TRBD1
clone size: -
CDR3 DNA: TGTGCCAGCAGCTCCCGGGACAGGGGATACAATGAGCAGTTCTTC
CDR3 protein: CASSSRDRGYNEQFF

V gene: TRBV6-5
J gene: TRBJ1-2
D gene: TRBD1
clone size: -
CDR3 DNA: TGTGCCAGCAGCCCCGGACAGGGCAGCGGCTACACCTTC
CDR3 protein: CASSPGQGSGYTF

V gene: TRBV5-1
J gene: TRBJ2-1
D gene: TRBD1
clone size: -
CDR3 DNA: TGCGCCAGCTTACAGGGGATAGGGTCCTACAATGAGCAGTTCTTC
CDR3 protein: CASLQGIGSYNEQFF

V gene: TRBV20-1
J gene: TRBJ1-2
D gene: -
clone size: -
CDR3 DNA: TGCAGTGCTAGAGACGAGGCAGGGGTGGGCTACACCTTC
CDR3 protein: CSARDEAGVGYTF

V gene: TRBV29-1
J gene: TRBJ1-1
D gene: -
clone size: -
CDR3 DNA: TGCAGCGTTGAATCGGGCTTTAACACTGAAGCTTTCTTT
CDR3 protein: CSVESGFNTEAFF

V gene: TRBV29-1
J gene: TRBJ2-3
D gene: -
clone size: -
CDR3 DNA: TGCAGCGTTGCAGCGGGACAGCTCACAGATACGCAGTATTTT
CDR3 protein: CSVAAGQLTDTQYF

V gene: TRBV25-1
J gene: TRBJ1-6
D gene: -
clone size: -
CDR3 DNA: TGTGCCAGCAGGGAAGGGGGGGATAATTCACCCCTCCACTTT
CDR3 protein: CASREGGDNSPLHF

V gene: TRBV20-1
J gene: TRBJ2-7
D gene: -
clone size: few
CDR3 DNA: TGCAGTGCTAGAGGAGTGATAAGGTTTAACGAGCAGTACTTC
CDR3 protein: CSARGVIRFNEQYF

V gene: TRBV29-1
J gene: TRBJ2-7
D gene: -
clone size: many
CDR3 DNA: TGCAGCGTTGAAAGCGGACCCTACGAGCAGTACTTC
CDR3 protein: CSVESGPYEQYF

V gene: TRBV7-9
J gene: TRBJ2-5
D gene: TRBD2
clone size: -
CDR3 DNA: TGTGCCAGCGGGGGACCCGGGGGGCAAGAGACCCAGTACTTC
CDR3 protein: CASGGPGGQETQYF

V gene: TRBV10-2
J gene: TRBJ1-2
D gene: -
clone size: few
CDR3 DNA: TGCGCCAGCAGTGAGAGGCTAGGGGTTCACTATGGCTACACCTTC
CDR3 protein: CASSERLGVHYGYTF

V gene: TRBV27
J gene: TRBJ2-1
D gene: -
clone size: -
CDR3 DNA: TGTGCCAGCGGGGGGGGCCGGGACAATGAGCAGTTCTTC
CDR3 protein: CASGGGRDNEQFF

V gene: TRBV12-3/TRBV12-4
J gene: TRBJ2-7
D gene: TRBD2
clone size: many
CDR3 DNA: TGTGCCAGCAGTTTGGGCGGGAGCTCCTACGAGCAGTACTTC
CDR3 protein: CASSLGGSSYEQYF

V gene: TRBV20-1
J gene: TRBJ1-5
D gene: -
clone size: -
CDR3 DNA: TGCAGTGCTAGGGAGGGGGAATACAATCAGCCCCAGCATTTT
CDR3 protein: CSAREGEYNQPQHF

V gene: TRBV7-2
J gene: TRBJ1-5
D gene: -
clone size: -
CDR3 DNA: TGTGCCAGCAGCTTAGGGGGGGCTCGGCCCCAGCATTTT
CDR3 protein: CASSLGGARPQHF

V gene: TRBV7-2
J gene: TRBJ2-1
D gene: TRBD1
clone size: -
CDR3 DNA: TGTGCCAGCAGCTTAATGCAGGGGGCGAATGAGCAGTTCTTC
CDR3 protein: CASSLMQGANEQFF

V gene: TRBV7-2
J gene: TRBJ2-1
D gene: TRBD2
clone size: few
CDR3 DNA: TGTGCCAGCAGCTTATCGGCGGGAGTCTCCTACAATGAGCAGTTCTTC
CDR3 protein: CASSLSAGVSYNEQFF

V gene: TRBV27
J gene: TRBJ2-5
D gene: -
clone size: -
CDR3 DNA: TGTACCAGCAGTATGACGTACCAAGAGACCCAGTACTTC
CDR3 protein: CTSSMTYQETQYF

V gene: TRBV14
J gene: TRBJ1-2
D gene: -
clone size: -
CDR3 DNA: TGTGCCAGCAGCCAAGGGGGACGGCGGCGGGACTATGGCTACACCTTC
CDR3 protein: CASSQGGRRRDYGYTF

V gene: TRBV9
J gene: TRBJ2-6
D gene: TRBD2
clone size: few
CDR3 DNA: TGTGCCAGCAGCGTAGGGGAGGGGCTATCGACCTCTGGGGCCAACGTCCTGACTTTC
CDR3 protein: CASSVGEGLSTSGANVLTF

V gene: TRBV7-2
J gene: TRBJ2-1
D gene: -
clone size: -
CDR3 DNA: TGTGCCAGCAGCTTAGGGATTGCAGAGTCTGAGCAGTTCTTC
CDR3 protein: CASSLGIAESEQFF

V gene: TRBV30
J gene: TRBJ1-1
D gene: TRBD1
clone size: few
CDR3 DNA: TGTGCCTGGATTCCTGGGACAGCCGAAGCTTTCTTT
CDR3 protein: CAWIPGTAEAFF

V gene: TRBV29-1
J gene: TRBJ1-1
D gene: -
clone size: few
CDR3 DNA: TGCAGCGTGTTCAGGGATGTGAACACTGAAGCTTTCTTT
CDR3 protein: CSVFRDVNTEAFF

V gene: TRBV11-2
J gene: TRBJ2-7
D gene: -
clone size: -
CDR3 DNA: TGTGCCAGCAGCCCCGCCTTAGGTCGGGGACATCTGAGCTACGAGCAGTACTTC
CDR3 protein: CASSPALGRGHLSYEQYF

V gene: TRBV7-9
J gene: TRBJ2-7
D gene: -
clone size: -
CDR3 DNA: TGTGCCAGCAGCTTAGACGTTAACTTGATTTACGAGCAGTACTTC
CDR3 protein: CASSLDVNLIYEQYF

V gene: TRBV20-1
J gene: TRBJ1-2
D gene: -
clone size: -
CDR3 DNA: TGCAGTGCTTGGAATGGGGGCTATGGCTACACCTTC
CDR3 protein: CSAWNGGYGYTF

V gene: TRBV4-3
J gene: TRBJ2-3
D gene: TRBD1
clone size: few
CDR3 DNA: TGCGCCAGCAGGGGACAGGGAGTGGATACGCAGTATTTT
CDR3 protein: CASRGQGVDTQYF

V gene: TRBV27
J gene: TRBJ1-1
D gene: -
clone size: -
CDR3 DNA: TGTGCCAGCAGTTTACAGGGGAGGACTGAAGCTTTCTTT
CDR3 protein: CASSLQGRTEAFF

V gene: TRBV7-2
J gene: TRBJ2-7
D gene: -
clone size: -
CDR3 DNA: TGTGCCAGCAGCCCCGGTTGGGGGACGGACGAGCAGTACTTC
CDR3 protein: CASSPGWGTDEQYF

V gene: TRBV5-4
J gene: TRBJ2-2
D gene: -
clone size: -
CDR3 DNA: TGTGCCAGCAGCCAATACACCGGGGAGCTGTTTTTT
CDR3 protein: CASSQYTGELFF

V gene: TRBV9
J gene: TRBJ2-1
D gene: TRBD2
clone size: once
CDR3 DNA: TGTGCCAGCAGCGTAGGGTCCGAGCGGGAGGTTGCCGAGCAGGTCTTC
CDR3 protein: CASSVGSEREVAEQVF

V gene: TRBV18
J gene: TRBJ1-6
D gene: TRBD1
clone size: -
CDR3 DNA: TGTGCCAGCTCATCGACAGGGGAACGCTCACCCCTCCACTTT
CDR3 protein: CASSSTGERSPLHF

V gene: TRBV27
J gene: TRBJ2-3
D gene: TRBD2
clone size: -
CDR3 DNA: TGTGCCGGCAGTTTAATCCTAGCGGGAGCCCCGGCAGATACGCAGTATTTT
CDR3 protein: CAGSLILAGAPADTQYF

V gene: TRBV29-1
J gene: TRBJ1-4
D gene: -
clone size: few
CDR3 DNA: TGCAGCGTTCTTGGAGGTAATGAAAAACTGTTTTTT
CDR3 protein: CSVLGGNEKLFF

V gene: TRBV5-1
J gene: TRBJ2-2
D gene: -
clone size: few
CDR3 DNA: TGCGCCAGCAGCTTGGGGGGACAAGCCACCGGGGAGCTGTTTTTT
CDR3 protein: CASSLGGQATGELFF

V gene: TRBV5-5
J gene: TRBJ1-5
D gene: -
clone size: -
CDR3 DNA: TGTGCCAGCAGCCCGAGGGGGGATTCCAATCAGCCCCAGCATTTT
CDR3 protein: CASSPRGDSNQPQHF

V gene: TRBV6-2/TRBV6-3
J gene: TRBJ2-7
D gene: -
clone size: few
CDR3 DNA: TGTGCCAGCAGTTACTCGTTGGGCGGGACCTACGAGCAGTACTTC
CDR3 protein: CASSYSLGGTYEQYF

V gene: TRBV9
J gene: TRBJ2-5
D gene: TRBD1
clone size: few
CDR3 DNA: TGTGCCAGCAGCGCCTGGGACAGACAAGAGACCCAGTACTTC
CDR3 protein: CASSAWDRQETQYF

V gene: TRBV21-1
J gene: TRBJ2-6
D gene: -
clone size: -
CDR3 DNA: TGTGCCAGCAGCAAGGGGAGTTGGACGGACTCTGGGGCCAACGTCCTGACTTTC
CDR3 protein: CASSKGSWTDSGANVLTF

V gene: TRBV11-1
J gene: TRBJ2-5
D gene: -
clone size: -
CDR3 DNA: TGTGCCAGCGGCTTACTTCTAGGGCGGAGGATTACTCAAGAGACCCAGTACTTC
CDR3 protein: CASGLLLGRRITQETQYF

V gene: TRBV9
J gene: TRBJ1-2
D gene: -
clone size: few
CDR3 DNA: TGTGCCAGCAGCGTAGGTTCAAGGGGCACTCGGGACTATGGCTACACCTTC
CDR3 protein: CASSVGSRGTRDYGYTF

V gene: TRBV27
J gene: TRBJ2-4
D gene: -
clone size: -
CDR3 DNA: TGTGCCAGCAGTCCACGGTGGGGGGCTTTTGGGGAGCAGTACTTC
CDR3 protein: CASSPRWGAFGEQYF

V gene: TRBV10-3
J gene: TRBJ2-1
D gene: TRBD2
clone size: few
CDR3 DNA: TGTGCCATCAGTGACAGGAGACTAGCGGGATCTCGGGACAATGAGCAGTTCTTC
CDR3 protein: CAISDRRLAGSRDNEQFF

V gene: TRBV9
J gene: TRBJ2-1
D gene: TRBD2
clone size: -
CDR3 DNA: TGTGCCAGCAGCGCCCTAGCGGGAGGATCCCATGAGCAGTTCTTC
CDR3 protein: CASSALAGGSHEQFF

V gene: TRBV30
J gene: TRBJ2-7
D gene: TRBD2
clone size: -
CDR3 DNA: TGTGCCTGGACCCGGGACTACAGCCTCCACGAGCAGTACTTC
CDR3 protein: CAWTRDYSLHEQYF

V gene: TRBV5-1
J gene: TRBJ1-1
D gene: -
clone size: -
CDR3 DNA: TGCGCCAGCAGCCTTACAGGCAAGGCTGAAGCTTTCTTT
CDR3 protein: CASSLTGKAEAFF

V gene: TRBV3-1
J gene: TRBJ2-7
D gene: TRBD1
clone size: -
CDR3 DNA: TGTGCCAGCAGCCGACAGGGCGGCGAGCAGTACTTC
CDR3 protein: CASSRQGGEQYF

V gene: TRBV2
J gene: TRBJ2-4
D gene: -
clone size: -
CDR3 DNA: TGTGCCAGCAGTCCGTCGGCCAAAAACATTCAGTACTTC
CDR3 protein: CASSPSAKNIQYF

V gene: TRBV5-1
J gene: TRBJ1-2
D gene: -
clone size: many
CDR3 DNA: TGCGCCAGCAGCTCAGTGACATATTACTATGGCTACACCTTC
CDR3 protein: CASSSVTYYYGYTF

V gene: TRBV28
J gene: TRBJ2-6
D gene: TRBD1
clone size: -
CDR3 DNA: TGTGCCAGCAGCCCTGGGACAGGGGCCTCTGGGGCCAACGTCCTGACTTTC
CDR3 protein: CASSPGTGASGANVLTF

V gene: TRBV9
J gene: TRBJ2-5
D gene: -
clone size: -
CDR3 DNA: TGTGCCAGCAGCGTAGGTGTAATCGGGGAGACCCAGTACTTC
CDR3 protein: CASSVGVIGETQYF